This entry concerns a single T cell receptor beta chain. This record belongs to a study of siplizumab effects on memory and regulatory T cells. The CDR3 extends over 16 amino acids. The ends lost 0 bases at V and 4 bases at J; junction bases unmatched: 6. Germline assignment: CDR1 SGDLS and CDR2 YYNGEE. Method: immunoSEQ multiplex PCR; TCRdb's copy keeps in-frame clones and lacks some. Found here are over 100,000 clones, 93% of them singletons; the top ten hold approximately 0.17%. Material: non-Treg CD4+ T cells sorted from blood. This TCR was sampled from a human donor in good health. The chain recombines TRBV9 with TRBJ2-1, with 8 positions matching TRBD2. The DNA of the CDR3 is TGTGCCAGCAGCGTAGAGGGTAGCGGGAAATACAATGAGCAGTTCTTC. Protein: CASSVEGSGKYNEQFF.